These T cell receptor beta chains were read from a single sample in a study of tumor and adjacent non-tumor tissue in lung cancer. TCRdb itself ran the multiplex PCR reads through MiXCR, one entry per CDR3 protein. The sample holds roughly 140,000 distinct CDR3 sequences; approximately 64% are singletons and the top ten take approximately 18%. The specimen was lung tumor tissue. All receptors come from a man aged 55 to 70 with small cell lung cancer. CDR3s include the opening cysteine and the closing phenylalanine or tryptophan. D genes are given only for firm matches. The size of a clone is reported for some rows only, either as once, few or many, or as a class for expanded clones.

J	D	length	V	size	DNA	CDR3
TRBJ2-3	-	17	TRBV12-3/TRBV12-4	-	TGTGCCGACAGCGAGCTCGGACTGGCGGGCGGCACAGATACGCAGTATTTT	CADSELGLAGGTDTQYF
TRBJ2-5	-	17	TRBV15	once	TGTGCCATCAGCAGAGATCGGGCGATGCAGTACCAAGAGACCCAGTACTTC	CAISRDRAMQYQETQYF
TRBJ2-7	TRBD2	19	TRBV4-1	-	TGCGCCAGCAGTCCAAAGGGACTAGCGGGATTGAGGAGTTCCTACAAGCAGTACTTC	CASSPKGLAGLRSSYKQYF
TRBJ2-1	-	16	TRBV4-1	-	TGCGCCAGTAGCCTCCGGGTCCGAGAAGCCTACAATGAGCAGCTCTTC	CASSLRVREAYNEQLF
TRBJ2-5	-	15	TRBV11-1	many	TGTGCCAGCAGCTTAGGGACAGCCCAAGGGGAGACCCAGTACTTC	CASSLGTAQGETQYF
TRBJ2-7	TRBD2	17	TRBV20-1	-	TGCAGTGCTAGAGGAGGGACTAGCGGGGGTGTATCCTACGAGCAGCACTTC	CSARGGTSGGVSYEQHF
TRBJ2-7	-	14	TRBV6-5	-	TGTGCCAGCAGGCGCCCAGAGTACTCCTACGAGCAGTACTTC	CASRRPEYSYEQYF
TRBJ2-1	-	16	TRBV11-2	-	TGTGCGAGTAGCTTAGCGGCGGGGATCTCCTACAATGAGCAGTTCTTC	CASSLAAGISYNEQFF
TRBJ2-3	-	14	TRBV11-1	once	TGTGTCAGCAGCCACAGGCGTGACACTGATACGCAGTATTTT	CVSSHRRDTDTQYF
TRBJ2-3	-	14	TRBV5-1	-	TGCGCCAGCAGTTTCTCGGCACCCGGAGATACGCAGTATTTT	CASSFSAPGDTQYF
TRBJ1-1	TRBD1	13	TRBV20-1	many	TGCAGTGCTTCCCAACCAGGGGGGCCTGAAGCTTTCTTT	CSASQPGGPEAFF
TRBJ2-7	TRBD1	14	TRBV5-6	many	TGTGCCAGCAGTGGGACAGGGGAACTCTACGAGCAGTACTTC	CASSGTGELYEQYF
TRBJ2-3	-	17	TRBV5-5	-	TGTGCCAGCAGTTGCCCAGACCTATGCTTAGGAGGAGATACGCAGTATTTT	CASSCPDLCLGGDTQYF
TRBJ2-3	TRBD2	17	TRBV4-2	-	TGTGCTAGCAGCCCGCGACTAGCGGGAGATAACACAGATACGCAGTGTTTT	CASSPRLAGDNTDTQCF
TRBJ2-5	TRBD1	17	TRBV5-4	-	TGTGCCAGCAGCTTGGCTTCGGGACAGGGGGCGGCAGAGACCCAGTATTTC	CASSLASGQGAAETQYF
TRBJ1-2	-	15	TRBV11-2	-	TGTGCCAGCAGTATCGGCGGGCGGATAGAGGCTGGCTACACCTTC	CASSIGGRIEAGYTF
TRBJ2-5	-	14	TRBV6-5	-	TGTGCCGGCAGCTCACAGGTTTTTGGGGAGACCCAGTACTTC	CAGSSQVFGETQYF
TRBJ2-1	-	15	TRBV12-3/TRBV12-4	few	TGTGCCAGCAGTCTACGACTAGAACGGTCAAATGAGCAGTTCTTC	CASSLRLERSNEQFF
TRBJ2-3	TRBD2	16	TRBV18	-	TGTGCCAGCTCACCACAGAGACTAGCGAGCACAGATACGCAGTATTTT	CASSPQRLASTDTQYF
TRBJ2-5	TRBD1	14	TRBV5-4	once	TGTGCCAGCAGCTTGAACAGGGGTCAAGAGACCCGGTACTTC	CASSLNRGQETRYF
TRBJ1-1	-	15	TRBV5-1	-	TGCGCCAGCAGCTCGGCCTTGAACGCGAGCACTGAAGCTTTCTTT	CASSSALNASTEAFF
TRBJ2-1	TRBD2	16	TRBV4-1	-	TGCTCCAGCAGCCAAGACGCGGGAGCATCCTACAATGGGCAGTTCTTC	CSSSQDAGASYNGQFF
TRBJ2-4	-	14	TRBV7-8	once	TGTGCCAGCAGCTCCCCCTCGTCCGGGAACATTCAGTACTTC	CASSSPSSGNIQYF
TRBJ2-3	-	18	TRBV6-1	-	TGTGCCAGCAGTGAGTCCGTTGGACACCCGAGTCTCACAGATACGCAGTATTTT	CASSESVGHPSLTDTQYF
TRBJ2-5	TRBD2	18	TRBV4-2	-	TGTGCCAGCAGCCAAGAACTGGCGGGAGGGCCAGGGAAGGAGACCCAGTACTTC	CASSQELAGGPGKETQYF
TRBJ2-1	TRBD2	16	TRBV7-9	once	TGTGCCAGCAGCTCCCCCGACGGGGGACTAGACAATGAGCAGTTCTTC	CASSSPDGGLDNEQFF
TRBJ2-1	-	18	TRBV4-1	-	TGCGCCAGCAGTCAAGATCTCTTGCCAGGGGCGGATTACAATGAGGAGTTCTTC	CASSQDLLPGADYNEEFF
TRBJ2-7	-	13	TRBV6-6	-	TGTGCCAGCACTTTGGACGGGGTCCACGAGCTGTACTTC	CASTLDGVHELYF
TRBJ2-1	TRBD2	15	TRBV20-1	-	TGCAGTGTTAGATCCTCTAGCGGGGCCTACAATGAGCAGTTCTTC	CSVRSSSGAYNEQFF
TRBJ1-1	-	13	TRBV13	-	TGTGCCAGCAGCCATAGAGTTAAGACTGAAGCTTTCTTT	CASSHRVKTEAFF
TRBJ1-2	-	16	TRBV4-2	-	TGTGCCAGCAGCCAAGCGGGTCGGGACGGAAACTGTGGCTACACCTTC	CASSQAGRDGNCGYTF
TRBJ2-3	TRBD1	12	TRBV10-3	few	TGTGCCATCAGGGACAGGGAGGATACGCAGTATTTT	CAIRDREDTQYF
TRBJ1-2	TRBD1	18	TRBV4-1	-	TGCGCCAGCAGCCAAGATCGCGCGACAGGGTGGCAGGATTATGGCTACACCTTC	CASSQDRATGWQDYGYTF
TRBJ1-2	-	18	TRBV6-6	many	TGTGCCAGCATCGACGACGATAACAGGGACCTAAATAACTATGGCTACACCTTC	CASIDDDNRDLNNYGYTF
TRBJ1-5	TRBD1	15	TRBV12-3/TRBV12-4	-	TGTGCCAGCAGCTCCATGCCGGGACAGAATCAGCCCCAGCATTTT	CASSSMPGQNQPQHF